The 14 T cell receptor beta chains reported below all come from one sample, sequenced in a study of CD8+ T cells in alopecia areata. RNA, once extracted, was reverse transcribed into cDNA for use as the sequencing template. Sequencing used immunoSEQ multiplex PCR; TCRdb keeps in-frame clones, though not all of them. Here the sample spans 200,000 to 250,000 clones, around 66% being singletons. Regarding treatment: oral pan-JAK inhibitor, 5-10 mg twice daily. The sequencing used CD4+ T cells sorted from blood, collected at week 4, from a patient treated with tofacitinib. These receptors all stem from a human donor with alopecia areata.

This chain links TRBV7-3 with TRBJ2-5; D gene unclear. The germline V and J ends were trimmed by 5 bases and 4 bases, with 11 bases remaining between them. This CDR3 spans 13 amino acids. Germline V CDR1 and CDR2: SGHTA, FQGTGA. CDR3 protein: CASSTTTGETQYF. CDR3 coding DNA: TGTGCCAGCAGCACCACGACTGGAGAGACCCAGTACTTC.

This sequence joins TRBV5-1 and TRBJ2-7; TRBD1 aligns across 12 bases. CDR1 and CDR2 (germline): SGHRS, YFSETQ. The CDR3 covers 15 residues. The V and J ends lost 4 bases and 4 bases, in that order; junction bases with no gene match: 6. The CDR3: CASSPGTGGGYEQYF. The DNA for the CDR3 is TGCGCCAGCAGCCCTGGGACAGGGGGCGGGTACGAGCAGTACTTC.

The V gene is TRBV19, the J gene TRBJ1-5; D not certain. Trimming took off 8 bases at V and 0 bases at J, with 5 bases between the two ends. Germline V gene lookup returns CDR1 LNHDA and CDR2 SQIVND (reference sequence). This CDR3 region has 12 residues. The CDR3 here is CASGFSNQPQHF. For the CDR3, the DNA is TGTGCCAGTGGGTTTAGCAATCAGCCCCAGCATTTT.

The chain links TRBV6-5 to TRBJ1-5, with 9 nucleotides matching TRBD1. The CDR3 is made up of 14 amino acids. In germline, CDR1 is MNHEY, CDR2 SVGAGI. V gave up 2 bases and J gave up 7 bases; unmatched junction bases: 3. The CDR3 sequence: CASSYDRGGQPQHF. The CDR3 DNA follows: TGTGCCAGCAGTTACGACAGGGGGGGACAGCCCCAGCATTTT.

The V call is TRBV30, the J call TRBJ2-1; TRBD2 agrees at 10 bases. V dropped 1 base and J dropped 6; count of bases not matched to a gene: 12. The CDR3 loop spans 17 amino acids. The germline CDR1 and CDR2 sequences are GTSNPN and SVGIG (reference sequence). The CDR3 DNA is TGTGCCTGGAGTGGGGCCGCCAGCGGGGGGGCCGGCAATGAGCAGTTCTTC. It encodes CAWSGAASGGAGNEQFF.

Remarks on this clone: Other DNA sequences within the sample encode an identical CDR3. The chain recombines TRBV29-1 with TRBJ1-1; possibly TRBD1 for D (6 bases). The CDR3 covers 13 residues. The V gene's germline CDR1 is SQVTM and CDR2 ANQGSEA. V lost 6 bases, J lost 4 bases, and 15 bases lay in between. In DNA form, the CDR3 reads TGCAGCGTGGCTAGGGGGGAGGGCACTGAAGCTTTCTTT. Translating it yields CSVARGEGTEAFF.

The chain carries TRBV4-3 and TRBJ1-6, with D maybe TRBD1 (6 bases). V was trimmed by 4 bases and J by 7 bases, leaving 17 bases between them. Germline V gene data show CDR1 as LGHNA and CDR2 as YSLEER. This CDR3 is built from 16 residues. The CDR3 is CASSPGGGRPNSPLHF. CDR3 coding DNA: TGCGCCAGCAGCCCCGGGGGGGGCAGACCGAATTCACCCCTCCACTTT.

CDR3 residues: CASSEGASYGYTF. Here the CDR3 DNA reads TGTGCCAGCAGTGAGGGGGCGTCCTATGGCTACACCTTC. The chain combines TRBV25-1 with TRBJ1-2, with a possible D match to TRBD1 (6 bases). Germline CDR1 is MGHDK and CDR2 is SYGVNS. The CDR3 runs 13 residues. V was pared by 3 bases and J by 4 bases, with 9 bases between.

The chain uses TRBV5-5 and TRBJ1-5, with 12 bases lining up with TRBD1. Germline V gives CDR1 SGHKS, CDR2 YYEKEE (reference sequence). The ends lost 3 bases at V and 5 bases at J; junction bases unmatched: 9. The CDR3 spans 17 residues. CDR3 protein: CASSSNVGTGGHQPQHF. The CDR3 DNA reads TGTGCCAGCAGCTCGAACGTCGGGACAGGGGGCCATCAGCCCCAGCATTTT. Full variable domain (remainder filled in from reference TRBV5-5 and TRBJ1-5): DAGVTQSPTHLIKTRGQQVTLRCSPISGHKSVSWYQQVLGQGPQFIFQYYEKEERGRGNFPDRFSARQFPNYSSELNVNALLLGDSALYLCASSSNVGTGGHQPQHFGDGTRLSIL.

The genes are TRBV6-5 and TRBJ1-6; D is unresolved. Germline values: CDR1 MNHEY, CDR2 SVGAGI. Trimming shortened V by 10 bases and J by 2 bases, and 15 bases separated the two germline ends. The CDR3 contains 15 residues. The DNA for the CDR3 is TGTGCCACCACCCCCAGAGGAGCCTATAATTCACCCCTCCACTTT. Translated, it gives CATTPRGAYNSPLHF.

The rearrangement uses TRBV19 and TRBJ1-5; 7 bases align to TRBD1. The CDR3 covers 15 residues. CDR1 LNHDA and CDR2 SQIVND come from the germline V gene (reference sequence). V was clipped by 6 bases and J by 3 bases; unmatched bases: 8. Written as DNA, the CDR3 is TGTGCCAGTAGCCTAGGACAGGCACTCAATCAGCCCCAGCATTTT. Protein product: CASSLGQALNQPQHF.

The chain couples TRBV5-6 to TRBJ1-1, with 7 bases fitting TRBD1. The V and J ends lost 6 bases and 0 bases, in that order; junction bases with no gene match: 8. There are 15 residues in the CDR3. CDR1 is SGHDT, CDR2 YYEEEE, per germline. DNA for the CDR3: TGTGCCAGCACAAAAGGGGGCTTTATGAACACTGAAGCTTTCTTT. Encoded protein: CASTKGGFMNTEAFF. The entire variable domain, with the rest obtained from reference TRBV5-6 and TRBJ1-1, is as follows: DAGVTQSPTHLIKTRGQQVTLRCSPKSGHDTVSWYQQALGQGPQFIFQYYEEEERQRGNFPDRFSGHQFPNYSSELNVNALLLGDSALYLCASTKGGFMNTEAFFGQGTRLTVV.

The chain links TRBV7-2 to TRBJ1-1; D is ambiguous. There are 11 residues in the CDR3. The germline V gene has CDR1 SGHTA and CDR2 FQGNSA. V lost 5 bases and J lost 7, with 8 bases in between. DNA for the CDR3: TGTGCCAGCAGCGACCGTCGTGAAGCTTTCTTT. Translated, it gives CASSDRREAFF. Full variable domain (rest looked up from reference TRBV7-2 and TRBJ1-1): GAGVSQSPSNKVTEKGKDVELRCDPISGHTALYWYRQSLGQGLEFLIYFQGNSAPDKSGLPSDRFSAERTGGSVSTLTIQRTQQEDSAVYLCASSDRREAFFGQGTRLTVV.

This clone was seen a few times. This sequence joins TRBV7-8 and TRBJ2-5, with a possible D match to TRBD1 (5 bases). The CDR3 totals 14 residues. Trimming pared 3 bases from V and 0 bases from J, leaving 8 bases between. The V gene's germline CDR1 is SGHVS and CDR2 FQNEAQ. CDR3 in DNA: TGTGCCAGCAGCTTCAGGGAAAACCAAGAGACCCAGTACTTC. It is translated as CASSFRENQETQYF. Full variable domain (missing parts from reference TRBV7-8 and TRBJ2-5): GAGVSQSPRYKVAKRGQDVALRCDPISGHVSLFWYQQALGQGPEFLTYFQNEAQLDKSGLPSDRFFAERPEGSVSTLKIQRTQQEDSAVYLCASSFRENQETQYFGPGTRLLVL.